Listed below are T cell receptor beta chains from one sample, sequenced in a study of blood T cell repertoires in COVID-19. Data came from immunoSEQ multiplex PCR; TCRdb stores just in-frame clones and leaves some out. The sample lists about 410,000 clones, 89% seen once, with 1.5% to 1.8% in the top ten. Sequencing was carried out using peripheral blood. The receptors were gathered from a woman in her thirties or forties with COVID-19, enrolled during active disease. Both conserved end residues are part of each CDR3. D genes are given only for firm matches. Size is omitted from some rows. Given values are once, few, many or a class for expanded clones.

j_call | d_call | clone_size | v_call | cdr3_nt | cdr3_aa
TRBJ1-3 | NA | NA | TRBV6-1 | TGTGCCAGCAGTGACACAGGGTTGGCTGGAAACACCATATATTTT | CASSDTGLAGNTIYF
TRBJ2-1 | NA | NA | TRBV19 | TGTGCCAGTACCTCACAGGGACGCTCCTACAATGAGCAGTTCTTC | CASTSQGRSYNEQFF
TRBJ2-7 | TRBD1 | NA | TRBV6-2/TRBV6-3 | TGTGCCAGCAGTCCCCTAGGACAGGAAACCTACGAGCAGTACTTC | CASSPLGQETYEQYF
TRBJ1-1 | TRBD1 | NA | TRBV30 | TGTGCCTATTCGACAGGGGGCACCACTGAAGCTTTCTTT | CAYSTGGTTEAFF
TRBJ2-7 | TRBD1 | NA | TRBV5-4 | TGTGCCAGCAGCTTGGGTCGACAGGGTATGTCCTACGAGCAGTACTTC | CASSLGRQGMSYEQYF
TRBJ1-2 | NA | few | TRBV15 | TGTGCCACCAGCATTCACAGGGAGGGCTACACCTTC | CATSIHREGYTF
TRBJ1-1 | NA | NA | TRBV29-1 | TGCAGCGTGACCGAGGTTTTCGACACTGAAGCTTTCTTT | CSVTEVFDTEAFF
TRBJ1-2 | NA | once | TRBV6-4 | TGTGCCAGCAGTGACTCGAGAATTGGTCTCCTCGCTTCCTATGGCTACACCTTC | CASSDSRIGLLASYGYTF
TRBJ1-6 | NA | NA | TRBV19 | TGTGCCAGTAATCCCAGGGGTTACACCGATTCACCCCTCCACTTT | CASNPRGYTDSPLHF
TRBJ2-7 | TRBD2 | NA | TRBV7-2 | TGTGCCAGCAGCTTAGGTCCTAGCGGGCTGGATTACGAGCAGTACTTC | CASSLGPSGLDYEQYF
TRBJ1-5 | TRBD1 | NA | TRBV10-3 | TGTGCCATCAATCAAGTCGGGACAGGGGGCGTCATCCAGCCCCAGCATTTT | CAINQVGTGGVIQPQHF
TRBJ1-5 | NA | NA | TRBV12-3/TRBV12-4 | TGTGCCAGCAGTTTTAGGGGGAATCAGCCCCAGCATTTT | CASSFRGNQPQHF
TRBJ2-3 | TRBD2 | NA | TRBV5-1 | TGCGCCAGCAGCTTGTCTGGCGGGGGGACAGATACGCAGTATTTT | CASSLSGGGTDTQYF
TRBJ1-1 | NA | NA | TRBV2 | TGTGCCAGCAGGGGCCGGACGGGGGGGACTGAAGCTTTCTTT | CASRGRTGGTEAFF
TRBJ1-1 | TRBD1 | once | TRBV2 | TGTGCCAGCAGAGACCGTCCGGGACAGGGGATCGCTTTCTTT | CASRDRPGQGIAFF
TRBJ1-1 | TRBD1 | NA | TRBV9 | TGTGCCAGCAGCGTAGTACAGGGGGCAACTGAAGCTTTCTTT | CASSVVQGATEAFF
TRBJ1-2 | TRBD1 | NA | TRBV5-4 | TGTGCCAGCAGCTTGGACAGGGGAGGCTATGGCTACACCTTC | CASSLDRGGYGYTF
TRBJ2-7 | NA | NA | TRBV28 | TGTGCCAGCATAGGCAGGGGCTTTCGCGAGCAGTACTTC | CASIGRGFREQYF
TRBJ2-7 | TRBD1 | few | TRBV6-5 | TGTGCCAGCAGTTACCCGGACAGGGGGATAGAGGAGCAGTACTTC | CASSYPDRGIEEQYF
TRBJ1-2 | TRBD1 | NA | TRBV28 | TGTGCCAGCAGTTCGCCGGGACAGGGGCACTATGGCTACACCTTC | CASSSPGQGHYGYTF
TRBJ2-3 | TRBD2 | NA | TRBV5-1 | TGCGCCAGCAGCCGTAGCGGGGGAGGAGATACGCAGTATTTT | CASSRSGGGDTQYF
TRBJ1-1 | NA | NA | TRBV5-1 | TGCGCCAGCAGCTTGAACACCGAAGCTTTCTTT | CASSLNTEAFF
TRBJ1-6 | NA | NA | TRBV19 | TGTGCCAGTAGTACGGGGCCAGGGGTTTGGGGTAATTCACCCCTCCACTTT | CASSTGPGVWGNSPLHF
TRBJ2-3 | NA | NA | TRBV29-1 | TGCAGCGTTGAATTTGACTACCGCACAGATACGCAGTATTTT | CSVEFDYRTDTQYF
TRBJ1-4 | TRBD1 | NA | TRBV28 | TGTGCCAGCAGTTTATATAGACAGGGTATTGAAAAACTGTTTTTT | CASSLYRQGIEKLFF
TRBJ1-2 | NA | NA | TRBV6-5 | TGTGCCAGCAGTTACTCCCTGGGGGCGGGGGACTATGGCTACACCTTC | CASSYSLGAGDYGYTF
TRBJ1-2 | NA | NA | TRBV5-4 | TGTGCCAGCAGCTGGGGGGGCTCCTATGGCTACACCTTC | CASSWGGSYGYTF
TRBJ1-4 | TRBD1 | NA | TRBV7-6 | TGTGCCAGCAGCTCAACCCCCGGGACAGGGGAAAAACTGTTTTTT | CASSSTPGTGEKLFF
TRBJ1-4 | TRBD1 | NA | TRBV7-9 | TGTGCCAGCAGCTCCTCGAACCGGGACAGGGGGCGAGAAAAACTGTTTTTT | CASSSSNRDRGREKLFF
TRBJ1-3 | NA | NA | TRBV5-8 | TGTGCCAGCAGCTTGGACGGGTCGAGGGGAAACACCATATATTTT | CASSLDGSRGNTIYF
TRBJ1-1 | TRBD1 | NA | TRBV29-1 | TGCAGCGTGACAGGGGCGAAAGGTTTCTTT | CSVTGAKGFF
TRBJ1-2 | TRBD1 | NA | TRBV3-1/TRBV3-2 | TGTGCCAGCAGCCAAAAGACAGGGGACTATGGCTACACCTTC | CASSQKTGDYGYTF
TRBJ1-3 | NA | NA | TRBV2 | TGTGCCAGCAGTGCGCAGGCCTACTCTGGAAACACCATATATTTT | CASSAQAYSGNTIYF
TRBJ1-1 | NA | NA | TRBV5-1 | TGCGCCAGCAGCTTCTCGACAGGCGACACTGAAGCTTTCTTT | CASSFSTGDTEAFF
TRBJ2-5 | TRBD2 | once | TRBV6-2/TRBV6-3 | TGTGCCAGCAGTTGGATTAGCGGGGGGCAAGAGACCCAGTACTTC | CASSWISGGQETQYF
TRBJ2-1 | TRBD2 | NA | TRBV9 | TGTGCCAGCAATAGCGGGAGTCTAAATGAGCAGTTCTTC | CASNSGSLNEQFF
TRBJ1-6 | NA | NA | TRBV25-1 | TGTGCCAGCAGTGCTTCCGGACTGCCTAATTCACCCCTCCACTTT | CASSASGLPNSPLHF
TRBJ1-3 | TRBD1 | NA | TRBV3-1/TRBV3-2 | TGTGCCAGCAGCACCCGACAGGGCCTCTCTGGAAACACCATATATTTT | CASSTRQGLSGNTIYF
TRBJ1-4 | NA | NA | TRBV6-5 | TGTGCCAGCAGGCCACTTGAAGGGGCTCGGGAAAAACTGTTTTTT | CASRPLEGAREKLFF
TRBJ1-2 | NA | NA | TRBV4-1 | TGCGCCAGCAGCCAAGAAAGGGGATGGCCTTCAGTCTATGGCTACACCTTC | CASSQERGWPSVYGYTF
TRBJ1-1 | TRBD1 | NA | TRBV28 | TGTGCCAGCAGTTTAACGGGACAGGGGCACACTGAAGCTTTCTTT | CASSLTGQGHTEAFF
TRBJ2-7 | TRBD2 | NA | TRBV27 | TGTGCCAGCAGTTTACTAGCGGGTTACGAGCAGTACTTC | CASSLLAGYEQYF
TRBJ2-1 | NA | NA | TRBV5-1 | TGCGCCAGCACATGGCTTAAATCCAATGAGCAGTTCTTC | CASTWLKSNEQFF
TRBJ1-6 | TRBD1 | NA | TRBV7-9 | TGTGCCAGCAGCCGAGGCGGACAGGTACCCCCCCTACGGCCACCCCTCCACTTT | CASSRGGQVPPLRPPLHF
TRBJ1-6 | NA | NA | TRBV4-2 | TGTGCCAGCAGCCAAGATCTCAGGGATCGTTCACCCCTCCACTTT | CASSQDLRDRSPLHF
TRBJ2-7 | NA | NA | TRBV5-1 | TGCGCCAGCAGCTTGCAGGGGAGCGCCTACGAGCAGTACTTC | CASSLQGSAYEQYF
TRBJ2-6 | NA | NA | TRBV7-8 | TGTGCCAGCAGCTTAGATAGTTTCTCTGGGGCCAACGTCCTGACTTTC | CASSLDSFSGANVLTF
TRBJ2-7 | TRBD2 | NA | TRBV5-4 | TGTGCCAGCAGCTTTGGACTAGCGAGCTCCTACGAGCAGTACTTC | CASSFGLASSYEQYF
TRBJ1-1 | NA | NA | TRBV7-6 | TGTGCCAGCAGCCTTTTTGAGGGGACGGGGGGCACTGAAGCTTTCTTT | CASSLFEGTGGTEAFF
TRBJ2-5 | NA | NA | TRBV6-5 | TGTGCCAGCAGACCTGACATTATATCAGAGACCCAGTACTTC | CASRPDIISETQYF
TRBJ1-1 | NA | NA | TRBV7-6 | TGTGCCAGCAGCCTGAGGGGAGGGGACACTGAAGCTTTCTTT | CASSLRGGDTEAFF
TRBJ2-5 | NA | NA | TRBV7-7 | TGTGCTAGCAGCAGAAGCAGGGGAACCCAAGAGACCCAGTACTTC | CASSRSRGTQETQYF
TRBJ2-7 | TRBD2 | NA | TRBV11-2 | TGTGCCAGCAGCCCCGGGACTAGCGGGGGAGAGCAGTACTTC | CASSPGTSGGEQYF
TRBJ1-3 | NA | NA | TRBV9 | TGTGCCAGCAGCGTAGCTCAAGGAGGGACTGGTGGAAACACCATATATTTT | CASSVAQGGTGGNTIYF
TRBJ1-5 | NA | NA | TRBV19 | TGTGCCAGTAGTATAGGTCGACAGCATAATCAGCCCCAGCATTTT | CASSIGRQHNQPQHF
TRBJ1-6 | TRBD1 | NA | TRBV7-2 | TGTGCCAGCAGCCACTACAGACAGGGAGATTCACCCCTCCACTTT | CASSHYRQGDSPLHF
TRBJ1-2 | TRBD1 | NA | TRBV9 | TGTGCCAGCAGCGAACCGACAGGGGTGGGAGGCTACACCTTC | CASSEPTGVGGYTF
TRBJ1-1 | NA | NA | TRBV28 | TGTGCCAGCAACCGTGAGGCGACGAACACTGAAGCTTTCTTT | CASNREATNTEAFF